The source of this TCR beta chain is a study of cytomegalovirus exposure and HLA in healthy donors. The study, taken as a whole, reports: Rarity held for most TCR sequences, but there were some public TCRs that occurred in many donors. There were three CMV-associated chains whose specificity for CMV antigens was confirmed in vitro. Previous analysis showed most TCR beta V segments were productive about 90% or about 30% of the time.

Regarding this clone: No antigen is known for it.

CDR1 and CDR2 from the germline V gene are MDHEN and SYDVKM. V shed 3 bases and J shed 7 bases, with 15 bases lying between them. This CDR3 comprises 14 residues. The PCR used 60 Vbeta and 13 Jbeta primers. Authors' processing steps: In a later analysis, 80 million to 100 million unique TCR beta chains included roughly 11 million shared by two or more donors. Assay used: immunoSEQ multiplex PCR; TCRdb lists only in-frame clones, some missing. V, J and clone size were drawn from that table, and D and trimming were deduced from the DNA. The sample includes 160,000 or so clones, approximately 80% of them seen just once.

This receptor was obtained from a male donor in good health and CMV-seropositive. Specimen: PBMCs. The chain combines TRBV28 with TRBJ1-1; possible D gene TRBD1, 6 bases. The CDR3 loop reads CASSLEGGGLEAFF. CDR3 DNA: TGTGCCAGCAGTTTGGAGGGGGGAGGGCTTGAAGCTTTCTTT.